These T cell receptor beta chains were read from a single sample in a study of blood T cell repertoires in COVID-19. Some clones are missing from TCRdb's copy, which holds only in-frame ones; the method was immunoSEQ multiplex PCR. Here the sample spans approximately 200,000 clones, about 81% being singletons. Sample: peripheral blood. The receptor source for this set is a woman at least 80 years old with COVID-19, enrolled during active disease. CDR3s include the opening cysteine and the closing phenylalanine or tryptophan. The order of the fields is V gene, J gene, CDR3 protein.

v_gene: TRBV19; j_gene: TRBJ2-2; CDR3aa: CASSIDAGSALGELFF
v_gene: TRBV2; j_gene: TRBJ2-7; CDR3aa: CASSRQGVHEQYF
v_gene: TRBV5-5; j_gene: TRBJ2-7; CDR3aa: CASSLEEYGFYEQYF
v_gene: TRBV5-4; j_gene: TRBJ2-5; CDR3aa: CASSLDSTGEETQYF
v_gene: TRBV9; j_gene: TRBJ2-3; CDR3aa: CASSVRGGGLTDTQYF
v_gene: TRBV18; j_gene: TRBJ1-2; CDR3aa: CASSPLPTGTDYGYTF
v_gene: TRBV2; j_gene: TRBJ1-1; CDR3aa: CASSATGVNTEAFF
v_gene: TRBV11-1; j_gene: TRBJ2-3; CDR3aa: CASSPVGGGTDTQYF
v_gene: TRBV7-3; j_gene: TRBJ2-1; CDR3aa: CASSLWTGSEQFF
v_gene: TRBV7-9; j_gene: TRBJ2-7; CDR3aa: CASSFFGGRVYEQYF
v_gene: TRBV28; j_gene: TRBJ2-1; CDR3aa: CASSRLAGGQNEQFF
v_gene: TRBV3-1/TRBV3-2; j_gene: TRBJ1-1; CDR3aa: CASSQDPGGITEAFF
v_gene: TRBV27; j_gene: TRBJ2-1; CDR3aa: CASSFLNPGLAGAGSYNEQFF
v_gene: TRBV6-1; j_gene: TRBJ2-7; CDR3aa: CASSEGGQGIHEQYF
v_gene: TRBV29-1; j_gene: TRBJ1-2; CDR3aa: CSVKQGIGYTF
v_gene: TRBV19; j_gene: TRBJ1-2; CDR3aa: CASSNPRDSFNYGYTF
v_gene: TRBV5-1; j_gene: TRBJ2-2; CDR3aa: CASSPGTATGELFF
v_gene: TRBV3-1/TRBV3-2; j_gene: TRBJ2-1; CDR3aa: CASSQGGGQYNEQFF
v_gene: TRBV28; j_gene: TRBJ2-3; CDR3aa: CASLSGSGLHTDTQYF
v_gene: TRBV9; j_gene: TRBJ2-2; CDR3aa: CASSVSRRSGNTGELFF
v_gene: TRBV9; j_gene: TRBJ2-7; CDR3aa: CASSALAGESEQYF
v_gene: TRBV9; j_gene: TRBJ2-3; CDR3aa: CASSVSGMESDTQYF
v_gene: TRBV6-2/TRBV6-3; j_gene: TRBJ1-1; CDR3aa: CASSYGRDTEAFF
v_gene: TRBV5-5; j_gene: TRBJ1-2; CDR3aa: CASSGLPGQGRRDGYTF
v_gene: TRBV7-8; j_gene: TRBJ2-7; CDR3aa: CASSHTSNPTYEQYF
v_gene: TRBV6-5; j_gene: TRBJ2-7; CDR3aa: CASSYSGETGYEQYF
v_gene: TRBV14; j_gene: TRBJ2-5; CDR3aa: CASSRLTGGETQYF
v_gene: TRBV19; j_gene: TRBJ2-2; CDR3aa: CASSIGLADTGELFF
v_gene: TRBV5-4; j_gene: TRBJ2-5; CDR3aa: CASSRGQGEETQYF
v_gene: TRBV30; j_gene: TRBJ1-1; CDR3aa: CAWSRDSRNTEAFF
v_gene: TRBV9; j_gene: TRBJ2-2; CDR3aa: CASSPRQYTGELFF
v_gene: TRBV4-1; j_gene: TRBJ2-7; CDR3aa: CASSQELAFYEQYF
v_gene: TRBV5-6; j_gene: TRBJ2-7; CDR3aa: CASSLVGSGRPTSYEQYF
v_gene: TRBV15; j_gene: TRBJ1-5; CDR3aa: CATAEHYSNQPQHF
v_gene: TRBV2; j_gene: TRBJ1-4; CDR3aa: CAAGLTTNEKLFF
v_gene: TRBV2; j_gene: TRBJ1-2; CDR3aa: CASSESGDYGYTF
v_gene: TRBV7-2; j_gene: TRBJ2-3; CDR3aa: CASSLGGLAGTQYF
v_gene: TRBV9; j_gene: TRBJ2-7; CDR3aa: CASSVADGDREYF
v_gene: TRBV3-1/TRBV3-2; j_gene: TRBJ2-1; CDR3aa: CASSQGERGEQFF
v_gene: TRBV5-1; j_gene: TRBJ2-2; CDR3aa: CASSSNRGGTGELFF
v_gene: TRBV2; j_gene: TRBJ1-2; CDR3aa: CASSPQGDGYGYTF
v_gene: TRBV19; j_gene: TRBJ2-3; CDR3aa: CASSLSIGGTDTQYF
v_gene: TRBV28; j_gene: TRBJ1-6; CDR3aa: CASSYPPVGGISSPLHF
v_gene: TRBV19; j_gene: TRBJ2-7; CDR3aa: CASSIDTSGSDEQYF
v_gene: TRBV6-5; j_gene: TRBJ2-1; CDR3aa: CASSSLAGLSYNEQFF
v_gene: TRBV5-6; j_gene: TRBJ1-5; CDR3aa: CASSLSGYGVDNQPQHF
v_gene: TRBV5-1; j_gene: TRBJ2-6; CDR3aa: CASGPATGEGANVLTF